This entry lists 3 T cell receptor beta chains sequenced from one sample in a study of blood T cell repertoires in COVID-19. Using immunoSEQ multiplex PCR, the repertoire was profiled, and TCRdb retains in-frame clones only, with some absent. This sample yields 200,000 to 250,000 clones, of which 83% are seen a single time; 0.95% to 1.5% belongs to the top ten. The sequenced material came from peripheral blood. These receptors originate from a woman aged 25 to 45 with COVID-19, enrolled during active disease.

This clone has just one count. The V call is TRBV28, the J call TRBJ1-2, with a weak D call TRBD1 (6 bases). The ends were cut back, 5 bases at V and 4 bases at J, with 11 bases in the middle. Germline V gives CDR1 MDHEN, CDR2 SYDVKM. The CDR3 runs to 13 residues. The CDR3 reads CASSTGTTYGYTF. The CDR3 bases are TGTGCCAGCAGTACCGGGACAACCTATGGCTACACCTTC.

The V and J genes are TRBV27 and TRBJ1-5; D unresolved. The CDR3 runs to 15 residues. Trimming took 6 bases from V and 2 from J, leaving 14 bases between them. Looked up from germline, CDR1 is MNHEY and CDR2 is SMNVEV (reference sequence). This CDR3 reads CASRPPGSGNQPQHF. CDR3 nucleotide sequence: TGTGCCAGCAGACCTCCGGGGAGTGGCAATCAGCCCCAGCATTTT.

The rearrangement uses TRBV7-2 and TRBJ2-5, with TRBD1 matching over 12 bases. CDR1 SGHTA and CDR2 FQGNSA come from the germline V gene. After removal of 5 bases from V and 6 bases from J, the junction contained 16 bases not matched to a gene. The CDR3 covers 18 residues. CDR3 amino acids: CASSRVIMGQGAEKTQYF. In DNA, the CDR3 is TGTGCCAGCAGCCGTGTTATTATGGGACAGGGGGCGGAAAAGACCCAGTACTTC. The full variable domain, in which reference TRBV7-2 and TRBJ2-5 provide the parts outside the CDR3, is GAGVSQSPSNKVTEKGKDVELRCDPISGHTALYWYRQSLGQGLEFLIYFQGNSAPDKSGLPSDRFSAERTGGSVSTLTIQRTQQEDSAVYLCASSRVIMGQGAEKTQYFGPGTRLLVL.